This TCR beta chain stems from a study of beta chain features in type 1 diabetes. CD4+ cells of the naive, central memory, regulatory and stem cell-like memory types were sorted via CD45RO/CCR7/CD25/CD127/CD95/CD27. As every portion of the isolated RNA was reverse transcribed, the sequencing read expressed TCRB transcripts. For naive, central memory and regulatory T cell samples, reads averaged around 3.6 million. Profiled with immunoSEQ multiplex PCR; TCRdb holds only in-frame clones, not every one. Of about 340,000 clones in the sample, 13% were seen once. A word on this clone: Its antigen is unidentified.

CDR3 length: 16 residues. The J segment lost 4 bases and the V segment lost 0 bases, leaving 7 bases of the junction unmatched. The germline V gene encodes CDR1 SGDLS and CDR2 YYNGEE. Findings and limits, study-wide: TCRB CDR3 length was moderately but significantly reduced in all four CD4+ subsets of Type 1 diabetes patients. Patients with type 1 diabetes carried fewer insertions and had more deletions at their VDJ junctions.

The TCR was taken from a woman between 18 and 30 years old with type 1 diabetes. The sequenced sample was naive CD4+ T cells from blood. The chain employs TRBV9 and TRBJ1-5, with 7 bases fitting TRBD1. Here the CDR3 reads CASSVDGTAVNQPQHF. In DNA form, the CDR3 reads TGTGCCAGCAGCGTAGACGGGACAGCAGTGAATCAGCCCCAGCATTTT.